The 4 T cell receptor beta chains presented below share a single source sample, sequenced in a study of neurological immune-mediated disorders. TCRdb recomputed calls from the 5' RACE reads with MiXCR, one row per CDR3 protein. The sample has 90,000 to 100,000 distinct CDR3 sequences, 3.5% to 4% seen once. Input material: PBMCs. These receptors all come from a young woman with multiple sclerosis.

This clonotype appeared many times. CDR3 nucleotide sequence: TGCGCCAGCAGCTTGGGGAACATGATTGGGGACATTCAGTACTTC. Translating it yields CASSLGNMIGDIQYF. The rearrangement joins TRBV5-1 to TRBJ2-4; D is uncertain. The germline V gene has CDR1 SGHRS and CDR2 YFSETQ. The CDR3 totals 15 residues. Trimming cost V 0 bases and J 8 bases, with 15 bases left between them.

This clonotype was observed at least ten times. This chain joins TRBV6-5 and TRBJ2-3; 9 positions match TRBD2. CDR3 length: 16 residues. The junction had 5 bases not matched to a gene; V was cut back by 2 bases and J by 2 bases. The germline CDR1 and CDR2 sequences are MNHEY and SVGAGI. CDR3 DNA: TGTGCCAGCAGTTACGGGCTAGCGGGACTCACAGATACGCAGTATTTT. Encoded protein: CASSYGLAGLTDTQYF.

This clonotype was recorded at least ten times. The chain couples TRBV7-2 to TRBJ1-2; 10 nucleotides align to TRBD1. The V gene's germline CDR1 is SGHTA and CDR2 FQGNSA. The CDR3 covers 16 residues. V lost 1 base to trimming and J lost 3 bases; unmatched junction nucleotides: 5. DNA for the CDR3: TGTGCCAGCAGCTTAGTAGGGACAGGGGCATACTATGGCTACACCTTC. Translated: CASSLVGTGAYYGYTF. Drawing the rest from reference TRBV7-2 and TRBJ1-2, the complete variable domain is GAGVSQSPSNKVTEKGKDVELRCDPISGHTALYWYRQSLGQGLEFLIYFQGNSAPDKSGLPSDRFSAERTGGSVSTLTIQRTQQEDSAVYLCASSLVGTGAYYGYTFGSGTRLTVV.

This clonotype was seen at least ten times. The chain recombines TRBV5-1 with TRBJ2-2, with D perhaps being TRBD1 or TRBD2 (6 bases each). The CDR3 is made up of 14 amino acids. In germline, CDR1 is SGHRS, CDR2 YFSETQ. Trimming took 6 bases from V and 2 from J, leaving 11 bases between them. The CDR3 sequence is CASKAGTNTGELFF. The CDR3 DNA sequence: TGCGCCAGCAAGGCGGGGACAAACACCGGGGAGCTGTTTTTT. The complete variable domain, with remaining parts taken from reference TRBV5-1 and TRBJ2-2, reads KAGVTQTPRYLIKTRGQQVTLSCSPISGHRSVSWYQQTPGQGLQFLFEYFSETQRNKGNFPGRFSGRQFSNSRSEMNVSTLELGDSALYLCASKAGTNTGELFFGEGSRLTVL.